The T cell receptor beta chain described here comes from a study of blood T cell repertoires in COVID-19. The repertoire was sequenced with immunoSEQ multiplex PCR; TCRdb's copy has only in-frame clones and lacks some. The sample lists about 86,000 clones; about four fifths were seen once. The V gene lost 2 bases and the J gene lost 7 bases, with 18 bases spanning the gap. CDR3 size: 17 residues. The V gene's germline CDR1 is SEHNR and CDR2 FQNEAQ (reference sequence). The sequence was obtained from an elderly woman with acute or convalescent COVID-19. Sample: peripheral blood. This chain uses TRBV7-9 with TRBJ1-6; no firm D call. The CDR3 region has the DNA TGTGCCAGCAGCTTAAAAACCGGCCGAGGCCAAAATTCACCCCTCCACTTT. Protein sequence: CASSLKTGRGQNSPLHF. The full variable domain, with the rest looked up from reference TRBV7-9 and TRBJ1-6, is DTGVSQNPRHKITKRGQNVTFRCDPISEHNRLYWYRQTLGQGPEFLTYFQNEAQLEKSRLLSDRFSAERPKGSFSTLEIQRTEQGDSAMYLCASSLKTGRGQNSPLHFGNGTRLTVT.